This TCR beta chain is drawn from a study of blood T cell repertoires in COVID-19 (dated by TCRdb to about 2020). A note on the overall study: Samples covering the acute and convalescent phases of COVID-19 were provided by collaborators in the United States, Italy and Spain. The samples were drawn from two sources: the first 160 participants of the ongoing ImmuneRACE study, and 1,000 to 1,500 subjects contributed by 6 global collaborators. Subjects who had been exposed to COVID-19, were actively infected with it, or had recovered from it provided the deeply sampled blood TCRbeta repertoires that made up the dataset. A de-identified subject ID, COVID-19 status, age in years and sex were almost always included in the sample metadata. The prospective study material was composed of cDNA or gDNA derived from T cells, B-cell-depleted T cells, or PBMCs. HLA class I and class II types, where available, came from metadata supplied by the sample provider rather than from assay-based typing. The repertoires were released in a freely available public database intended as a resource for research on the immune response to SARS-CoV-2. What the study reported, not specific to this receptor: The amount of clinical and demographic metadata varied by source and participant and was provided uncurated.

TCRbeta CDR3 regions were amplified from genomic DNA using the immunoSEQ Assay, a bias-controlled multiplex PCR. The authors' analysis ran thus. The number of nucleated cells in each sample was estimated from the amplification of reference gene primers within the assay. To quantify the absolute abundance of each unique TCRbeta CDR3 rearrangement, sequence reads were collapsed and filtered. Productive Simpson clonality was computed per sample as the square root of Simpson's diversity index over productive rearrangements. Entries here come from immuneACCESS through TCRdb and include only in-frame sequences with V and J called. Some clones fail to appear in such tables; in the studies checked, an unresolved V gene covers under half of the shortfall, and the cause of the remainder is unknown. The DNA was the basis for D and trimming; V, J and clone size are from that table. The sample profile shows about 150,000 clones; 75% to 85% of them were found once. The ten most abundant clones make up 10% to 15% of the sample.

Whole blood was collected in K2EDTA tubes by collaborating institutions according to the institutions' own protocols. For TCRbeta analysis, collaborators shipped samples in one of three forms: frozen whole blood, isolated PBMCs, or DNA extracted from either of those sample types. As regards this clone: The antigen it recognizes is unknown. Base qualities are not provided; no much larger clone lies one nucleotide away.

From V the trimming removes 7 bases and from J it removes 1 base, while the gene matches leave 6 bases of the junction unaccounted for. Its CDR3 holds 14 amino acids, cysteine through phenylalanine. Left in the record is the CDR3 DNA by itself, 42 bases read in frame from the first base. Looking up the germline V gene yields CDR1 MNHEY and CDR2 SVGAGI. Sample: peripheral blood. The chain is made from TRBV6-5 and TRBJ2-5; TRBD1 aligns with 7 central bases. The receptor was derived from a man in his fifties or sixties with active or convalescent COVID-19. The CDR3 sequence is CASTRQGPQETQYF. The DNA is as follows: TGTGCCAGCACCAGACAGGGACCCCAAGAGACCCAGTACTTC.